The rows below give T cell receptor beta chains drawn from one sample of a study of OX40 agonist ivuxolimab in advanced cancers. Assay: immunoSEQ multiplex PCR; the TCRdb copy retains only in-frame clones and omits some. Among under 90,000 clones listed, around nine tenths were seen once. The input for sequencing was CD4+ or CD8+ T cells sorted from blood, taken in a trial of the OX40 agonist ivuxolimab. Source of these receptors: an adult with an advanced solid tumor such as melanoma, head and neck, liver or kidney cancer. The CDR3 runs from the conserved cysteine through the conserved F or W. The D gene is left open where the match is weak. The size entry is marked missing in some rows and otherwise reads once, few, many or a size class.

14 | TRBJ1-5 | TRBV6-1 | TRBD1 | . | TGTGCCAGCAGTGAACGGACAGGGTCACAGCCCCAGCATTTT | CASSERTGSQPQHF
15 | TRBJ2-7 | TRBV2 | TRBD2 | . | TGTGCCAGCACCTCGAGACTAGCGGTATCCTACGAGCAGTACTTC | CASTSRLAVSYEQYF
15 | TRBJ2-1 | TRBV5-1 | . | once | TGCGCCAGCAGCTTGGTGGCGGGCTCCTACAATGAGCAGTTCTTC | CASSLVAGSYNEQFF
16 | TRBJ1-5 | TRBV15 | TRBD1 | . | TGTGCCACCAGCAGAGATCCGGGACAGGGCGGTGAGCCCCAGCATTTT | CATSRDPGQGGEPQHF
16 | TRBJ2-7 | TRBV18 | . | . | TGTGCCAGCTCACCGCGTGGACAGGCGGGAACCTACGAGCAGTACTTC | CASSPRGQAGTYEQYF
13 | TRBJ1-2 | TRBV5-5 | . | once | TGTGCCAGCAGCCTGTACTCGGACCCTGGCTACACCTTC | CASSLYSDPGYTF
15 | TRBJ1-1 | TRBV6-4 | TRBD1 | . | TGTGCCAGCAAGCTAGTCGGGGACAGTGACACTGAAGCTTTCTTT | CASKLVGDSDTEAFF
13 | TRBJ2-3 | TRBV6-5 | . | . | TGTGCCAGCAGTTCCCGATTCACAGATACGCAGTATTTT | CASSSRFTDTQYF
13 | TRBJ1-5 | TRBV2 | TRBD1 | . | TGTGCCAGCAGAACAGGGGTGGATCAGCCCCAGCATTTT | CASRTGVDQPQHF
13 | TRBJ1-4 | TRBV9 | TRBD1 | . | TGTGCCAGCAGCGTAAGGGACAGGGGGCATCTCCGTTTT | CASSVRDRGHLRF
13 | TRBJ2-7 | TRBV7-2 | . | medium-sized | TGTGCCAGCGGGGAGGCCAGATTGAGCGAGCAGTACTTC | CASGEARLSEQYF
12 | TRBJ1-2 | TRBV28 | . | . | TGTGCCAGCAGTTTACAGCCCTATGGCTACACCTTC | CASSLQPYGYTF
13 | TRBJ1-6 | TRBV30 | . | once | TGTGCCTGGAGTGTACGCCTTCGGTCACCCCTCCACTTT | CAWSVRLRSPLHF
15 | TRBJ1-2 | TRBV6-6 | TRBD1 | . | TGTGCCACCAAAAACAGGGGGCGAACTAACTATGGCTACACCTTC | CATKNRGRTNYGYTF
15 | TRBJ1-1 | TRBV2 | TRBD1 | . | TGTGCCAGCATCCGGGACAGGGGGACGAACACTGAAGCTTTCTTT | CASIRDRGTNTEAFF
14 | TRBJ2-7 | TRBV29-1 | TRBD1 | . | TGCAGCGTTGGCCTGGGGACAGGGGCAGGCGAGCAGTACTTC | CSVGLGTGAGEQYF
14 | TRBJ2-2 | TRBV19 | . | . | TGTGCCAGTAGTATACAAGCCCAGGGCGGGGAGCTGTTTTTT | CASSIQAQGGELFF
13 | TRBJ1-1 | TRBV6-4 | TRBD1 | few | TGTGCCAGCAGTGAGGACAGGGGGTCGGAAGCTTTCTTT | CASSEDRGSEAFF
14 | TRBJ2-2 | TRBV5-1 | . | . | TGCGCCAGCAGCTTGGTTGGGGGAGCCGGGGAGCTGTTTTTT | CASSLVGGAGELFF
14 | TRBJ2-3 | TRBV4-1 | . | . | TGCGCCAGCAGCCAAGGATTGGCGGCAGATACGCAGTATTTT | CASSQGLAADTQYF
14 | TRBJ2-1 | TRBV6-4 | TRBD2 | . | TGTGCCAGCAGTGAAGGACTAGGAGGCTATGAGCAGTTCTTC | CASSEGLGGYEQFF
15 | TRBJ1-4 | TRBV18 | . | . | TGTGCCAGCTCACCACCGTCCCAGGGAGGCGAAAAACTGTTTTTT | CASSPPSQGGEKLFF
11 | TRBJ2-7 | TRBV10-3 | . | . | TGTGCCATCAGTGTTTCCTACGAGCAGTACTTC | CAISVSYEQYF
15 | TRBJ2-7 | TRBV30 | TRBD2 | . | TGTGCCTGGAGTGTGCTTCTCCGGGACTACTACGAGCAGTACTTC | CAWSVLLRDYYEQYF
18 | TRBJ1-2 | TRBV28 | . | . | TGTGCCAGCAGTTTGCTGGGTAGGAAGGTTTTGGCTAACTATGGCTACACCTTC | CASSLLGRKVLANYGYTF
15 | TRBJ1-1 | TRBV2 | . | once | TGTGCCAGCAGTCAGGTGCCGGCGGCCAACACTGAAGCTTTCTTT | CASSQVPAANTEAFF
12 | TRBJ2-5 | TRBV2 | . | . | TGTGCCAGCGGGGCGGATCAAGAGACCCAGTACTTC | CASGADQETQYF
15 | TRBJ1-1 | TRBV6-5 | . | . | TGTGCCAGCAGTTACTCGGCCAGTATGAACACTGAAGCTTTCTTT | CASSYSASMNTEAFF
13 | TRBJ1-1 | TRBV9 | . | . | TGTGCCAGCAGCCTCCTGGGCGGGGCTGAAGCTTTCTTT | CASSLLGGAEAFF
13 | TRBJ1-1 | TRBV30 | . | few | TGTGCCTGGAGTGTGGTGTCGAACACTGAAGCTTTCTTT | CAWSVVSNTEAFF
17 | TRBJ1-2 | TRBV7-2 | . | . | TGTGCCAGCAGCTTAGGAACACTCGAGGGACGGATTTATGGCTACACCTTC | CASSLGTLEGRIYGYTF
15 | TRBJ1-3 | TRBV30 | . | . | TGTGCCTGGAGTGTACCACCCTACTCTGGAAACACCATATATTTT | CAWSVPPYSGNTIYF
16 | TRBJ1-3 | TRBV5-1 | . | . | TGCGCCAGCAGCTTGGGGGCTGCAATCTCTGGAAACACCATATATTTT | CASSLGAAISGNTIYF
14 | TRBJ2-3 | TRBV5-4 | TRBD1 | . | TGTGCCAGCAGTCCCGGGACAGGGGCAGATACGCAGTATTTT | CASSPGTGADTQYF
14 | TRBJ2-3 | TRBV5-1 | . | . | TGCGCCAGCAGCTTGGGTCAGGGTGACGATACGCAGTATTTT | CASSLGQGDDTQYF
13 | TRBJ2-7 | TRBV6-1 | . | . | TGTGCCAGCAGTGTAGGGACATTTTACGAGCAGTACTTC | CASSVGTFYEQYF
17 | TRBJ1-1 | TRBV5-1 | . | . | TGCGCCAGCAGCTTGAATCCTTCGGGGACACCGAACACTGAAGCTTTCTTT | CASSLNPSGTPNTEAFF
15 | TRBJ2-7 | TRBV6-4 | TRBD1 | . | TGTGCCAGCAGAGACACAGGGGGATCCAACTACGAGCAGTACTTC | CASRDTGGSNYEQYF
14 | TRBJ1-1 | TRBV5-1 | TRBD1 | . | TGCGCCAGCAGCGGGACAGGGCTGAACACTGAAGCTTTCTTT | CASSGTGLNTEAFF
13 | TRBJ1-2 | TRBV5-1 | . | . | TGCGCCAGCAGCTTGGTGGCAGGCAGTGGCTACACCTTC | CASSLVAGSGYTF
15 | TRBJ2-7 | TRBV6-6 | . | . | TGTGCCAGCAGTTACCTTACTTATAGGGGGAACGAGCAGTACTTC | CASSYLTYRGNEQYF
15 | TRBJ1-3 | TRBV6-5 | . | . | TGTGCCAGCAGTAACTCCGGGACGTTTGGAAACACCATATATTTT | CASSNSGTFGNTIYF
11 | TRBJ2-3 | TRBV4-2 | . | . | TGTGCCAGCAGCTCGACAAGTACGCAGTATTTT | CASSSTSTQYF
14 | TRBJ2-5 | TRBV6-5 | TRBD2 | . | TGTGCCAGCAGCCCTACTAGCGGGGGGAAGACCCAGTACTTC | CASSPTSGGKTQYF
14 | TRBJ2-4 | TRBV6-1 | . | . | TGTGCCCTAGGGGGGGGAAAAGCCAAAAACATTCAGTACTTC | CALGGGKAKNIQYF
18 | TRBJ2-4 | TRBV14 | TRBD1 | once | TGTGCCAGCAGCCCCCAGGGGGCTGGGAGACTAGCCAAAAACATTCAGTACTTC | CASSPQGAGRLAKNIQYF
15 | TRBJ2-7 | TRBV5-1 | TRBD2 | . | TGCGCCAGCAGCTTGGGGTCGGGAGGGCCGTACGAGCAGTACTTC | CASSLGSGGPYEQYF
14 | TRBJ2-5 | TRBV7-6 | TRBD1 | . | TGTGCCAGCAGCCCCGGGACAGTGCAAGAGACCCAGTACTTC | CASSPGTVQETQYF
13 | TRBJ2-7 | TRBV6-5 | TRBD1 | . | TGTGCCAGCAGCCGACAGGGAGTCTACGAGCAGTACTTC | CASSRQGVYEQYF
14 | TRBJ2-3 | TRBV6-4 | . | . | TGTGCCAGCAGTGACAGGTGGAACACAGATACGCAGTATTTT | CASSDRWNTDTQYF
15 | TRBJ1-3 | TRBV28 | . | . | TGTGCCAGCAGTTTCCGACACACCTCTGGAAACACCATATATTTT | CASSFRHTSGNTIYF
16 | TRBJ1-1 | TRBV28 | TRBD1 | . | TGTGCCAGCAGTTACCCCCGGACAGGGGTGAACACTGAAGCTTTCTTT | CASSYPRTGVNTEAFF
16 | TRBJ1-4 | TRBV28 | . | . | TGTGCCAGCAGTTTATTTGAGGGCAGGGGAGGAGAAAAACTGTTTTTT | CASSLFEGRGGEKLFF